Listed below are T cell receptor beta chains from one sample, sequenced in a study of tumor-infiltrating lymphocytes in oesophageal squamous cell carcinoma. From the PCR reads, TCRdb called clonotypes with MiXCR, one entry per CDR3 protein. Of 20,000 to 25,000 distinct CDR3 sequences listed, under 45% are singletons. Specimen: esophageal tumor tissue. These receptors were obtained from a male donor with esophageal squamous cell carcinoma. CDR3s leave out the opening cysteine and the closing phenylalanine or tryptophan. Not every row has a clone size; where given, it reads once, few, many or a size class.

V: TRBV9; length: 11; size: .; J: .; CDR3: ASSGGGSYEQY
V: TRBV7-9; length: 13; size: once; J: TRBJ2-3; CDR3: ASSLRRPSTDTQY
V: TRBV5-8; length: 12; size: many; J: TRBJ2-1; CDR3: ASSSRTGDNEQF
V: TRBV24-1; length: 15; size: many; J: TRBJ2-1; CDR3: ATSGTSGRGTYNEQF
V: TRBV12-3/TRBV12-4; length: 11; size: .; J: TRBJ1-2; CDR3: ASSFFANYGYT
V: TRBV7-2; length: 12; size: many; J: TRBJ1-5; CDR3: ASSLAGAWQPQH
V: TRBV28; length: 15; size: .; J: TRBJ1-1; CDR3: ASSLWLQALAGTEAF
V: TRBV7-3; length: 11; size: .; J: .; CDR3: ASSSLTGVGYT
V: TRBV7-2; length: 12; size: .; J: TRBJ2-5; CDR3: ASSYGQGGETQY
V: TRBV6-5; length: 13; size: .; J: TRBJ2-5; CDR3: ASSYARDYNNEQY
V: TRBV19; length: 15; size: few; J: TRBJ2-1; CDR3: ASSIPGLAGSYNEQF
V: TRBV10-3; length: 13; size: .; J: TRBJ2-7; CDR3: ATRRREGLDNEQY
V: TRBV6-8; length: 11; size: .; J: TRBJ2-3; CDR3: AISNRKPEVKY
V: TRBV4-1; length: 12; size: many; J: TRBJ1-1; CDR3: ASSQDNLLNSAF
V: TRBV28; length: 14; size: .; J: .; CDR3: ASSSFSGARENEQF
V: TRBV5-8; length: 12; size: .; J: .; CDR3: ASSLGSSNYGYT
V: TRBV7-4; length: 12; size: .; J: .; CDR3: ASSLALAYNEQF